The next 3 T cell receptor beta chains were all read from a single sample in a study of blood T cells in healthy people across ages. Next came a second PCR, run for about 6 to 11 cycles, which used a sample-barcoded 5' primer along with a J-beta primer mix. MiXCR, applied by TCRdb to the 5' RACE reads, yields one record per CDR3 protein. The sample consists of 1.2 million to 1.5 million distinct CDR3 sequences, roughly 59% of them appearing once. Sequenced material: blood. These receptors all come from a man between 18 and 35 years old in good health.

This clonotype was counted once. This chain connects TRBV10-2 to TRBJ2-2; weak D call: TRBD1 (6 bases). From germline, CDR1 is WSHSY and CDR2 SAAADI. The CDR3 covers 17 residues. V lost 10 bases and J lost 3, with 24 bases in between. In DNA, the CDR3 is TGCGCCATCAGAGGAAATATACAGGGCCTGGACACCGGGGAGCTGTTTTTT. Its translation is CAIRGNIQGLDTGELFF.

The genes are TRBV25-1 and TRBJ2-5; D uncertain. Germline V gene data show CDR1 as MGHDK and CDR2 as SYGVNS. Trimming took off 7 bases at V and 5 bases at J, with 14 bases between the two ends. CDR3 size: 13 residues. The DNA of the CDR3 is TGTGCCAGCAACACCTACCCTTTGGAGACCCAGTACTTC. Encoded protein: CASNTYPLETQYF. Full variable domain (remainder filled in from reference TRBV25-1 and TRBJ2-5): EADIYQTPRYLVIGTGKKITLECSQTMGHDKMYWYQQDPGMELHLIHYSYGVNSTEKGDLSSESTVSRIRTEHFPLTLESARPSHTSQYLCASNTYPLETQYFGPGTRLLVL.

The J gene is TRBJ2-7, the V gene TRBV6-1; TRBD1 matches at 7 bases. The CDR3 contains 13 residues. Germline values: CDR1 MNHNS, CDR2 SASEGT. The ends lost 6 bases at V and 6 bases at J; junction bases unmatched: 8. The CDR3, as DNA: TGTGCCAGCAGCCGCCTGACAGGGAGCGAGCAGTACTTC. Residues: CASSRLTGSEQYF.